This T cell receptor beta chain stems from a study of cytomegalovirus exposure and HLA in healthy donors (dated by TCRdb to about 2017). Regarding the study in general: According to a later analysis, one platform produced both the roughly 130 validation repertoires and the 720 or so repertoires of the first cohort. The study aimed to test whether cataloging public T cell receptors could reveal signatures of past pathogen exposure. To predict cytomegalovirus infection status, the study combined high-throughput TCR immunosequencing, statistical association of individual TCRs with disease status, and machine learning. In addition to the first cohort of roughly 700 subjects, a separate validation cohort of 120 different subjects was used.

The donors belonged to the validation cohort of over a hundred subjects, which was separate from the roughly 670-subject first cohort. Library preparation employed the immunoSEQ multiplex PCR assay. The published analysis was carried out like this. A statistical classification framework was developed to diagnose cytomegalovirus status using the catalog of TCR beta chain sequences. This immuneACCESS table, as held by TCRdb, lists in-frame sequences with V and J called but not all clones. Of the missing ones, under half trace to an unresolved V gene in checked studies; the others have no known cause. The V and J calls and clone size come from that table; D and trimming were worked out from the DNA. This sample is represented by some 180,000 clones; about 89% of them were singletons. Of the sample, more than 5.5% falls within the top ten clones. CDR1 and CDR2, per the germline V gene, are SGHRS and YFSETQ. From the cysteine through the phenylalanine, the CDR3 covers 17 amino acids. Only the CDR3 region is kept as DNA, spanning 51 bases read in frame from base 1. Trimming accounts for 4 bases at V and 3 bases at J, while the number of junction bases matched to no gene is 6.

What the work shows at the level of the full study, not this receptor alone: In a later analysis, TCRs clustered in the first cohort were found to also tend to co-occur in the approximately 110 validation repertoires, with approximately 95% of cluster scores above 0. The classifier was reported to diagnose cytomegalovirus status with high specificity and sensitivity in both the original and validation cohorts. The authors suggested that the approach could potentially be extended to other disease states and immunological phenotypes. The validation cohort had no HLA typing available for a later analysis, so co-occurrence within that cohort was assessed over all 110 or so repertoires. Most TCR sequences were observed very rarely across donors, whereas some public TCRs were present in many individuals. In vitro tests confirmed that a few of the cytomegalovirus-associated TCR beta chains recognize cytomegalovirus antigens. The study gave a list of 150 to 200 TCR beta chains associated with cytomegalovirus.

To note about this clone: Its target antigen remains unknown. No base qualities exist here, and no much larger clone lies one base off it.

This receptor chain uses TRBV5-1 and TRBJ2-1; 14 bases in the junction line up with TRBD2. This TCR derives from a young man in good health and CMV-seropositive. The sample taken for sequencing was PBMCs. The CDR3 in this case is CASSQGLAGAIYNEQFF. The DNA sequence is given as TGCGCCAGCAGCCAGGGACTAGCGGGGGCGATCTACAATGAGCAGTTCTTC.